These 18 T cell receptor beta chains came from one sample sequenced in a study of T cell responses to AZD1222 COVID-19 vaccine. The repertoire was sequenced with immunoSEQ multiplex PCR; TCRdb's copy has only in-frame clones and lacks some. This sample has more than 150,000 clones; 85% to 90% occur once, and the top ten carry under 6.5%. The sequencing used peripheral blood, collected on day 0 of AZD1222 vaccination. The receptors were gathered from an adult in good health.

The chain has TRBV7-8 and TRBJ2-3, with D perhaps TRBD1 or TRBD2 (5 bases each). Germline CDR1 and CDR2: SGHVS and FQNEAQ. This CDR3 has 15 amino acids. The V gene lost 4 bases and the J gene lost 4 bases, with 15 bases spanning the gap. CDR3 protein: CASSSDGGSADTQYF. The CDR3 DNA reads TGTGCCAGCAGCTCGGATGGGGGTAGTGCAGATACGCAGTATTTT. Based on the CDR3 plus reference TRBV7-8 and TRBJ2-3, the full variable domain is GAGVSQSPRYKVAKRGQDVALRCDPISGHVSLFWYQQALGQGPEFLTYFQNEAQLDKSGLPSDRFFAERPEGSVSTLKIQRTQQEDSAVYLCASSSDGGSADTQYFGPGTRLTVL.

The chain's CDR3 is CASSTALSYNSPLHF. Written as DNA, the CDR3 is TGTGCCAGCAGTACGGCCCTCTCCTATAATTCACCCCTCCACTTT. The chain combines TRBV28 with TRBJ1-6; D remains ambiguous. CDR1 MDHEN and CDR2 SYDVKM come from the germline V gene. The CDR3 consists of 15 residues. V was shortened by 5 bases and J by 0 bases, with 8 bases between the two germline ends.

The V gene is TRBV21-1, the J gene TRBJ1-2. TRBV21-1 has pseudogene status. The CDR3 sequence is 14 residues long. The CDR3 nucleotides read TGTGCCAGCAGCGAAAACGTAAGCGGCTATGGCTACACCTTC. It translates to CASSENVSGYGYTF.

To note about this clone: The junction departs from the called germline gene at one end, perhaps through a read error. V and J are TRBV5-1 and TRBJ2-5; tentatively, D is TRBD2 (5 bases). This CDR3 has 15 residues. From germline, CDR1 is SGHRS and CDR2 YFSETQ. The CDR3 DNA follows: TGCGCCAGCAGCTCGTCTGTTAGGGCTGGGGAGATCCAGTACTTC. It yields the protein CASSSSVRAGEIQYF.

The chain joins TRBV7-2 to TRBJ2-5; perhaps TRBD1 as D (6 bases). Germline V lookup: CDR1 SGHTA, CDR2 FQGNSA. The V end lost 1 base, the J end lost 5 bases, and 14 bases lay between the germline ends. CDR3 size: 15 residues. This chain's CDR3 is CASSLEAWGPETQYF. CDR3 nucleotide sequence: TGTGCCAGCAGCTTAGAAGCGTGGGGGCCTGAGACCCAGTACTTC.

The chain carries TRBV12-3 or TRBV12-4 and TRBJ1-5; D is ambiguous. The length of the CDR3 is 13 residues. V lost 1 base and J lost 9, with 10 bases in between. The CDR3 loop is CASSLGGLGPQHF. The CDR3 region has the DNA TGTGCCAGCAGTTTAGGAGGGTTAGGGCCCCAGCATTTT.

This chain links TRBV6-6 with TRBJ2-6; no reliable D call. The germline V gene has CDR1 MNHNY and CDR2 SVGAGI (reference sequence). This CDR3 contains 17 residues. V gave up 5 bases and J gave up 1 base, with 15 bases separating them. CDR3 nucleotide sequence: TGTGCCAGCAGTCCGGAGAAAGGTCTTTCTGGGGCCAACGTCCTGACTTTC. Protein: CASSPEKGLSGANVLTF.

V is TRBV7-9 and J is TRBJ1-6; possible D gene TRBD1, 5 bases. Germline assignment: CDR1 SEHNR and CDR2 FQNEAQ (reference sequence). The V gene lost 6 bases and the J gene lost 7 bases, with 10 bases spanning the gap. The CDR3 contains 13 residues. CDR3 amino acids: CASRGTSNSPLHF. CDR3 coding DNA: TGTGCCAGCAGGGGGACGAGCAATTCACCCCTCCACTTT.

CDR3 amino acids: CASSPAGPSSYNEQFF. The CDR3 DNA reads as TGTGCCAGCAGCCCCGCCGGCCCTAGCTCCTACAATGAGCAGTTCTTC. This chain connects TRBV5-4 to TRBJ2-1; D unclear. Trimming pared 4 bases from V and 0 bases from J, leaving 14 bases between. Looked up from germline, CDR1 is SGHNT and CDR2 is YYREEE (reference sequence). The CDR3 sequence is 16 residues long.

The chain is built from TRBV18 and TRBJ2-7, with a tentative D call TRBD2 (7 bases). The V end lost 0 bases, the J end lost 6 bases, and 15 bases lay between the germline ends. CDR1 and CDR2 from the germline V gene are KGHSH and LQKENI. CDR3 length: 15 amino acids. Written as DNA, the CDR3 is TGTGCCAGCTCACCACCGTCTCGGGGGGCGGGCGAGCAGTACTTC. Translating it yields CASSPPSRGAGEQYF. The full variable domain, in which reference TRBV18 and TRBJ2-7 provide the parts outside the CDR3, is NAGVMQNPRHLVRRRGQEARLRCSPMKGHSHVYWYRQLPEEGLKFMVYLQKENIIDESGMPKERFSAEFPKEGPSILRIQQVVRGDSAAYFCASSPPSRGAGEQYFGPGTRLTVT.

This clone occurred once. The chain uses TRBV28 and TRBJ2-1; D not resolved. The germline V gene has CDR1 MDHEN and CDR2 SYDVKM. With 7 bases removed from V and 0 bases from J, the gap between germline ends came to 7 bases. This CDR3 comprises 13 residues. The CDR3 region has the DNA TGTGCCAGCATAAGGAGCTCCTACAATGAGCAGTTCTTC. Translating it yields CASIRSSYNEQFF.

The count of this clone is one. J is TRBJ1-2 and V is TRBV7-2, with D tentatively TRBD1 (5 bases). Per the germline V gene, CDR1 is SGHTA and CDR2 is FQGNSA. This CDR3 is built from 15 residues. Trimming removed 3 bases at V and 5 bases at J, with 16 bases between. The CDR3 sequence is CASSFGGGRGYGYTF. The CDR3 DNA reads as TGTGCCAGCAGCTTTGGCGGCGGAAGGGGTTATGGCTACACCTTC.

A word on this clone: One end of the junction is discordant with germline, which a read error may explain. CDR3 in DNA: TGTGCCAGCAGCCCCTATGACTACACCTTC. Encoded protein: CASSPYDYTF. The chain links TRBV5-8 to TRBJ1-2; D gene uncertain. The CDR3 length is 10 residues. The germline CDR1 and CDR2 sequences are SGHTS and YDEGEE. The full variable domain, in which reference TRBV5-8 and TRBJ1-2 provide the parts outside the CDR3, is EAGVTQSPTHLIKTRGQQATLRCSPISGHTSVYWYQQALGLGLQFLLWYDEGEERNRGNFPPRFSGRQFPNYSSELNVNALELEDSALYLCASSPYDYTFGSGTRLTVV.

The rearrangement uses TRBV10-3 and TRBJ2-3; 11 bases match TRBD2. The trim removed 2 bases at V and 1 base at J, leaving 8 bases unmatched. The CDR3 has 18 residues. The germline V gene has CDR1 ENHRY and CDR2 SYGVKD. The DNA for the CDR3 is TGTGCCATCAGTGAGACCCCCGGGACTAGCGGACGCACAGATACGCAGTATTTT. Encoded protein: CAISETPGTSGRTDTQYF.

The gene calls are TRBV19 and TRBJ2-7; D may be TRBD1 (6 bases). The CDR3 extends over 13 amino acids. Germline CDR1 reads LNHDA; CDR2 reads SQIVND (reference sequence). V was pared by 2 bases and J by 2 bases, with 7 bases between. The CDR3 DNA follows: TGTGCCAGTAGTATAACAGGGCCCTACGAGCAGTACTTC. This gives the protein CASSITGPYEQYF.

The rearrangement links TRBV7-9 to TRBJ2-7; 9 positions match TRBD1. This CDR3 is built from 14 residues. Germline loops: CDR1 SEHNR, CDR2 FQNEAQ (reference sequence). The trim removed 5 bases at V and 8 bases at J, leaving 10 bases unmatched. The CDR3 nucleotides are TGTGCCAGCAGCCGAGCACAGGGACAGGGCAAGCAGTACTTC. Its translation is CASSRAQGQGKQYF.

This clone is a singleton in its sample. V gene TRBV2 combines with J gene TRBJ2-7; 8 bases agree with TRBD1. Germline CDR1 and CDR2: SNHLY and FYNNEI. Losses at the gene ends were 6 bases for V and 3 bases for J; bases not matched to a gene: 7. The CDR3 loop spans 14 amino acids. For the CDR3, the DNA is TGTGCCAGCAGGGGGGACAGGCAACTCTACGAGCAGTACTTC. It encodes CASRGDRQLYEQYF.

The genes are TRBV6-5 and TRBJ1-1; D may be TRBD1 (5 bases). Deletions cut 5 bases from V and 3 bases from J, with 7 bases between. CDR1 and CDR2 (germline): MNHEY, SVGAGI. The CDR3 has 12 residues. This CDR3 reads CASSKGHTEAFF. The CDR3 nucleotides read TGTGCCAGCAGTAAGGGGCACACTGAAGCTTTCTTT.